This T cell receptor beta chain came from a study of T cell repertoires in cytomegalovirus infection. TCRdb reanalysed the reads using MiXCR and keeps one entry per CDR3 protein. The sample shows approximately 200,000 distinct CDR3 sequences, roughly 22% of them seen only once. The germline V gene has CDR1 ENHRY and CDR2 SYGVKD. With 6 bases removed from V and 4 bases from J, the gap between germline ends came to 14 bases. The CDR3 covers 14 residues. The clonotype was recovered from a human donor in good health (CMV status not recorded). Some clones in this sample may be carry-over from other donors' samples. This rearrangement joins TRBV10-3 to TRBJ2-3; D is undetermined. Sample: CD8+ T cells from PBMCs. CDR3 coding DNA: TGTGCCATCAGCACAGACCCCAGCGCAGATACGCAGTATTTT. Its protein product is CAISTDPSADTQYF.